These 7 T cell receptor beta chains were all obtained from the same sample, sequenced in a study of CD8+CD57+ T cells in acquired aplastic anemia. Template material for TCR beta VDJ and CDR3 profiling consisted of genomic DNA. TCRdb recomputed calls from the reads with MiXCR, one row per CDR3 protein. The sample has a few hundred thousand distinct CDR3 sequences, roughly 64% seen once. Sequenced input: sorted CD4+, CD8+, or CD8+CD57+ T cells (not recorded which) from PBMCs. These receptors all stem from a human donor in good health, serving as a control.

This clonotype has more than one count but fewer than ten. The rearrangement joins TRBV19 to TRBJ2-2, with a weak D call TRBD2 (5 bases). The V end lost 8 bases, the J end lost 1 base, and 14 bases lay between the germline ends. CDR3 length equals 15 residues. Looked up from germline, CDR1 is LNHDA and CDR2 is SQIVND (reference sequence). The CDR3 DNA reads as TGTGCCAGTTCCCTCTTCGCGGGGAACACCGGGGAGCTGTTTTTT. This gives the protein CASSLFAGNTGELFF.

This chain uses TRBV20-1 with TRBJ2-1, with D perhaps matching TRBD2 (5 bases). This CDR3 comprises 13 residues. CDR1 is DFQATT and CDR2 is SNEGSKA in the germline V gene (reference sequence). The V and J ends lost 2 bases and 8 bases respectively, with 13 bases between them. The CDR3 sequence: CSARSAGSYEQFF. CDR3 coding DNA: TGCAGTGCTAGAAGCGCGGGTAGCTATGAGCAGTTCTTC.

Comments on this clonotype: This may come from a read error, since a much larger clone is one base off. The CDR3 sequence is CASGDRGNTEAFF. In nucleotides, the CDR3 is TGTGCCAGCGGCGACAGGGGAAACACTGAAGCTTTCTTT. J is TRBJ1-1 and V is TRBV12-3 or TRBV12-4; 8 bases are shared with TRBD1. This CDR3 has 13 residues. J lost 2 bases, V lost 8 bases, and 4 bases had no gene match.

Only one count was recorded for this clonotype. The rearrangement joins TRBV5-1 to TRBJ2-3; D unclear. V dropped 1 base and J dropped 3 bases, with 12 bases sitting between them. The CDR3 has 15 amino acids. Germline loops: CDR1 SGHRS, CDR2 YFSETQ. In nucleotides, the CDR3 is TGCGCCAGCAGCTTGAATTCCCCCCGTACAGATACGCAGTATTTT. Translation: CASSLNSPRTDTQYF.

CDR3 residues: CASSQANVGTQYIYF. DNA for the CDR3: TGTGCCAGCAGCCAGGCTAACGTCGGGACCCAGTACATATATTTT. The chain recombines TRBV12-3 or TRBV12-4 with TRBJ1-3; TRBD1 might be the D (5 bases). V lost 6 bases, J lost 12 bases, and 24 bases lay in between. The CDR3 runs to 15 residues.

This chain joins TRBV18 and TRBJ1-1; D is ambiguous. Trimming removed 5 bases at V and 7 bases at J, with 14 bases between. The V gene's germline CDR1 is KGHSH and CDR2 LQKENI. The CDR3 runs 13 residues. The CDR3 protein is CASSAQTGDEAFF. The DNA of the CDR3 is TGTGCCAGCTCAGCACAGACGGGAGATGAAGCTTTCTTT.

This clonotype has just one count. At one end, the junction sequence differs from germline, possibly due to a read error. This chain joins TRBV5-5 and TRBJ1-2; 7 bases line up with TRBD1. CDR1 is SGHKS and CDR2 is YYEKEE in the germline V gene (reference sequence). The CDR3 covers 13 residues. CDR3 nucleotides: TGCGCCAGCAGCCTGACAGGGAGGTCAGGCTACACCTTC. Residues: CASSLTGRSGYTF.